This T cell receptor beta chain comes out of a study of molecular identifiers for immune sequencing clone quantification. Study context: Replicate runs used RNA from about 19,000 or 110,000 naive CD8 cells, which was split five ways into aliquots, and four of those aliquots were then sequenced.

TCRdb analysed the PCR reads with MiXCR anew, one entry per CDR3 protein. Here the sample spans approximately 670,000 distinct CDR3 sequences, less than 20% being singletons. This clonotype was picked up many times. Its antigen is still unknown. Study-wide results and limits: Among effectors, clones above 20 RNA copies held over 98% of molecules; among naive cells, under 1%.

From germline, CDR1 is LGHNA and CDR2 YSLEER. J was trimmed by 2 bases and V by 2 bases; bases with no gene match: 0. The CDR3 totals 15 residues. The sample comprised naive CD8+ T cells from blood, with Jurkat cell RNA spiked in. The sample's subset: FACS-sorted CD8+CD4-CCR7+CD45RA+ naive T cells. The chain carries TRBV4-3 and TRBJ2-7, with TRBD2 identical over 13 bases. The source of this sequence is a human donor in good health. Some libraries in this study had Jurkat cell RNA spiked in. The CDR3 region has the DNA TGCGCCAGCAGCCAAACTAGCGGGGGGGCCTACGAGCAGTACTTC. Translation gives CASSQTSGGAYEQYF.